This TCR beta chain is from a study of T cells and Merkel cell carcinoma outcomes. Study conclusions and caveats: Reportedly, T-cell repertoire with density predicts Merkel cell carcinoma outcomes.

With respect to this clone: Its antigen is still unknown.

Libraries were prepared by immunoSEQ multiplex PCR; TCRdb keeps only in-frame clonotypes and omits some of them. The sample consists of 9,500 to 15,000 clones, just under 97% of them appearing once. Germline CDR1 SGDLS, CDR2 YYNGEE. The CDR3 sequence is 13 residues long. Trimming took off 3 bases at V and 3 bases at J, with 9 bases between the two ends. Material: tumor tissue from Merkel cell carcinoma. The chain is built from TRBV9 and TRBJ1-1; no reliable D call. This clonotype originated in a human donor with Merkel cell carcinoma. The CDR3 is CASSATQDTEAFF. In nucleotides, the CDR3 is TGTGCCAGCAGCGCCACACAAGACACTGAAGCTTTCTTT.